Below are 20 T cell receptor beta chains sequenced from a single sample in a study of CD8+ T cells in alopecia areata. Treatment specified: oral pan-JAK inhibitor, 5-10 mg twice daily. Extraction of RNA preceded its reverse transcription into cDNA, which served as the sequencing template. TCRdb's copy holds only in-frame clones and misses some; the assay was immunoSEQ multiplex PCR. Among about 140,000 clones listed, 82% were seen once. The specimen comprised CD8+ T cells sorted from blood, sampled at week 4, from a patient treated with tofacitinib. The source is a human donor with alopecia areata.

As DNA, the CDR3 is TGCGCCAGCAGCCAAGATGTCAGGGGGCGGGAGCCCTACGAGCAGTACTTC. As protein: CASSQDVRGREPYEQYF. J is TRBJ2-7 and V is TRBV4-3, with D maybe TRBD1 (8 bases). The CDR3 sequence is 17 residues long. Germline loops: CDR1 LGHNA, CDR2 YSLEER. V was shortened by 0 bases and J by 2 bases, with 17 bases between the two germline ends.

V and J are TRBV5-1 and TRBJ2-7; D is possibly TRBD1 (5 bases). CDR3 length equals 14 residues. V gave up 0 bases and J gave up 5 bases, with 12 bases separating them. Germline loops: CDR1 SGHRS, CDR2 YFSETQ. The CDR3 nucleotides are TGCGCCAGCAGCTTGGAAGGGGCGCGAAACGAGCAGTACTTC. Protein product: CASSLEGARNEQYF.

This sequence joins TRBV7-9 and TRBJ1-4; D may be TRBD1 (5 bases). The V gene lost 5 bases and the J gene lost 0 bases, with 10 bases spanning the gap. This CDR3 contains 15 residues. Germline loops: CDR1 SEHNR, CDR2 FQNEAQ (reference sequence). CDR3 in DNA: TGTGCCAGCAGCCCAGACAGTGCAACTAATGAAAAACTGTTTTTT. It encodes CASSPDSATNEKLFF.

This chain uses TRBV5-6 with TRBJ1-1; 7 bases map to TRBD1. The CDR3 covers 13 residues. The V and J ends lost 3 bases and 8 bases, in that order; junction bases with no gene match: 7. Germline CDR1 and CDR2: SGHDT and YYEEEE. In nucleotides, the CDR3 is TGTGCCAGCAGCTACGATTGGACAGGCGAAGCTTTCTTT. It encodes CASSYDWTGEAFF.

This clone was picked up a small number of times. A far larger clone is off by one base, so a read error is likely. CDR3 region: CAISRGTGFDEQFF. Written as DNA, the CDR3 is TGTGCCATCAGCCGCGGGACAGGGTTTGATGAGCAGTTCTTC. This chain connects TRBV10-3 to TRBJ2-1; TRBD1 matches 9 bases. This CDR3 has 14 amino acids. Trimming cost V 6 bases and J 8 bases; bases outside gene matches: 8. Germline-derived CDR1 and CDR2 are ENHRY and SYGVKD.

The rearrangement joins TRBV7-9 to TRBJ1-1, with D unclear. Germline V gene lookup returns CDR1 SEHNR and CDR2 FQNEAQ (reference sequence). Between the trimmed V and J ends, which lost 6 bases and 3 bases, there was a span of 8 bases. The CDR3 has 12 amino acids. CDR3 bases: TGTGCCAGCAGATCTCGAGACACTGAAGCTTTCTTT. This codes for CASRSRDTEAFF.

The chain employs TRBV27 and TRBJ2-2; TRBD2 aligns across 7 bases. The CDR3 is 16 amino acids. In germline, CDR1 is MNHEY, CDR2 SMNVEV (reference sequence). V was clipped by 3 bases and J by 1 base; unmatched bases: 5. The CDR3 nucleotides are TGTGCCAGCAGTTTCCCAAGCGGGGAGAACACCGGGGAGCTGTTTTTT. Its protein product is CASSFPSGENTGELFF.

The J gene is TRBJ2-7, the V gene TRBV27; D is undetermined. Per germline, CDR1 MNHEY and CDR2 SMNVEV (reference sequence). The CDR3 has 13 amino acids. The ends were cut back, 0 bases at V and 6 bases at J, with 9 bases in the middle. CDR3 sequence (DNA): TGTGCCAGCAGTTTATCAATAGGTGGCGAGCAGTACTTC. Protein sequence: CASSLSIGGEQYF.

The chain couples TRBV7-2 to TRBJ2-7, with D possibly TRBD2 on 6 matching bases. Trimming took 5 bases from V and 2 from J, leaving 19 bases between them. The germline gives CDR1 SGHTA, CDR2 FQGNSA. CDR3 size: 16 residues. The CDR3 nucleotides are TGTGCCAGCAGCCCGATACAAGGGACTCCAACCTACGAGCAGTACTTC. It specifies CASSPIQGTPTYEQYF. The entire variable domain, with the rest obtained from reference TRBV7-2 and TRBJ2-7, is as follows: GAGVSQSPSNKVTEKGKDVELRCDPISGHTALYWYRQSLGQGLEFLIYFQGNSAPDKSGLPSDRFSAERTGGSVSTLTIQRTQQEDSAVYLCASSPIQGTPTYEQYFGPGTRLTVT.

A few counts support this clone. The chain carries TRBV15 and TRBJ1-5, with D unclear. V was clipped by 2 bases and J by 3 bases, with 17 bases between them. From germline, CDR1 is LNHNV and CDR2 YYDKDF (reference sequence). This CDR3 spans 17 amino acids. The CDR3 sequence: CATSRNPDGLINQPQHF. Here the CDR3 DNA reads TGTGCCACCAGCAGAAATCCGGACGGACTGATCAATCAGCCCCAGCATTTT.

This chain uses TRBV7-9 with TRBJ2-3; D call uncertain. The germline CDR1 and CDR2 sequences are SEHNR and FQNEAQ (reference sequence). The CDR3 has 13 residues. V lost 5 bases and J lost 0, with 6 bases in between. This CDR3 reads CASSPTSTDTQYF. The CDR3 DNA reads as TGTGCCAGCAGCCCGACCAGCACAGATACGCAGTATTTT.

The chain couples TRBV29-1 to TRBJ2-5; TRBD2 aligns across 13 bases. The ends lost 6 bases at V and 5 bases at J; junction bases unmatched: 15. The V gene's germline CDR1 is SQVTM and CDR2 ANQGSEA. The CDR3 totals 17 residues. CDR3 nucleotide sequence: TGCAGCGTCGACGGGGGGACTAGCGGGGCCCGACGGGAGACCCAGTACTTC. Protein sequence: CSVDGGTSGARRETQYF.

The chain has TRBV4-3 and TRBJ2-7; perhaps TRBD2 as D (6 bases). Per germline, CDR1 LGHNA and CDR2 YSLEER. The CDR3 covers 13 residues. Trimming took 4 bases from V and 7 from J, leaving 14 bases between them. CDR3 loop: CASSLDRAGEQYF. The CDR3 DNA is TGCGCCAGCAGCCTCGACCGGGCGGGGGAGCAGTACTTC.

This chain links TRBV4-3 with TRBJ2-1; 8 bases line up with TRBD2. Germline V lookup: CDR1 LGHNA, CDR2 YSLEER. The length of the CDR3 is 16 residues. V lost 0 bases to trimming and J lost 3 bases; unmatched junction nucleotides: 4. The chain's CDR3 is CASSQEGLAGYNEQFF. CDR3 DNA sequence: TGCGCCAGCAGCCAAGAAGGGCTAGCGGGCTACAATGAGCAGTTCTTC.

The V and J genes are TRBV5-5 and TRBJ2-7, with D possibly matching TRBD1 (7 bases). This CDR3 spans 15 amino acids. Germline V CDR1 and CDR2: SGHKS, YYEKEE (reference sequence). V lost 0 bases, J lost 0 bases, and 10 bases lay in between. CDR3 in amino acids: CASSLGRGPSYEQYF. In nucleotides, the CDR3 is TGTGCCAGCAGCTTGGGGAGGGGGCCCTCCTACGAGCAGTACTTC.

This clone was seen only a few times. V is TRBV6-5 and J is TRBJ2-2; D unclear. The CDR3 covers 11 residues. Germline loops: CDR1 MNHEY, CDR2 SVGAGI. The V end was cut by 10 bases, the J end by 2 bases, with 5 bases between. The CDR3 spells CAIFNTGELFF. The CDR3 bases are TGTGCCATCTTTAACACCGGGGAGCTGTTTTTT.

This chain joins TRBV29-1 and TRBJ2-2; TRBD1 is a possible D gene (6 bases). Trimming pared 0 bases from V and 7 bases from J, leaving 12 bases between. This CDR3 region has 14 residues. Looked up from germline, CDR1 is SQVTM and CDR2 is ANQGSEA. CDR3 region: CSVEDQGDIGELFF. CDR3 nucleotides: TGCAGCGTTGAAGATCAAGGGGACATCGGGGAGCTGTTTTTT.

The chain recombines TRBV25-1 with TRBJ2-7; no reliable D call. CDR1 is MGHDK and CDR2 is SYGVNS in the germline V gene. V lost 3 bases, J lost 2 bases, and 2 bases lay in between. This CDR3 is built from 11 residues. As DNA, the CDR3 is TGTGCCAGCAGTGATCCCTACGAGCAGTACTTC. Its protein is CASSDPYEQYF.

This clone was observed a single time. V gene TRBV11-2 combines with J gene TRBJ2-7; 8 positions match TRBD1. Trimming removed 1 base from V and 2 bases from J; junction bases left unmatched: 1. The CDR3 covers 14 residues. The germline CDR1 and CDR2 sequences are SGHAT and FQNNGV. As DNA, the CDR3 is TGTGCCAGCAGCTTAGTGGGACAGGCCTACGAGCAGTACTTC. Protein product: CASSLVGQAYEQYF.

This clone was detected only a few times. The CDR3: CASSFGTGYYEQYF. The CDR3 coding sequence is TGTGCCAGTAGTTTCGGGACAGGATACTACGAGCAGTACTTC. The chain carries TRBV19 and TRBJ2-7; 8 bases align to TRBD1. Germline V lookup: CDR1 LNHDA, CDR2 SQIVND (reference sequence). The CDR3 sequence is 14 residues long. V shed 5 bases, J shed 3 bases, and the junction held 6 bases outside the gene matches.